One sample yielded the 32 T cell receptor beta chains listed below, sequenced in a study of blood T cells in healthy people across ages (dated by TCRdb to the mid-2010s). The receptor library was made with 5' RACE. The data were produced on an Illumina HiSeq 2500. A second PCR of 7 to 11 cycles was performed with a sample-barcoded 5' primer and a J-beta primer mix. The public reads were reanalyzed by TCRdb: fastp trimming at Q25, MiXCR alignment, in-frame beta chains only. Entries are consolidated by CDR3 protein sequence, retaining the most common genes and DNA. In all, the sample holds over a million distinct CDR3 sequences, and 42% of those were seen once. 7% to 9.5% of the sample comes from the top ten. Sequenced sample: blood. Every receptor here comes from a woman in her late teens or twenties in good health.

This clonotype was seen only a few times. The chain recombines TRBV2 with TRBJ2-1; D not certain. The CDR3 is 11 residues long. Deletions cut 8 bases from V and 3 bases from J, with 5 bases between. CDR1 and CDR2 from the germline V gene are SNHLY and FYNNEI. The CDR3 sequence is CASFYYNEQFF. CDR3 in DNA: TGTGCCAGCTTTTACTACAATGAGCAGTTCTTC. The full variable domain, rest sourced from reference TRBV2 and TRBJ2-1, is EPEVTQTPSHQVTQMGQEVILRCVPISNHLYFYWYRQILGQKVEFLVSFYNNEISEKSEIFDDQFSVERPDGSNFTLKIRSTKLEDSAMYFCASFYYNEQFFGPGTRLTVL.

This clonotype appeared many times. This sequence joins TRBV20-1 and TRBJ2-1, with D unclear. The CDR3 is 15 residues long. From germline, CDR1 is DFQATT and CDR2 SNEGSKA (reference sequence). V dropped 1 base and J dropped 5 bases, with 15 bases sitting between them. The CDR3 DNA reads as TGCAGTGCTAGAGTGTCTAGGACCTCGAACAATGAGCAGTTCTTC. It encodes CSARVSRTSNNEQFF.

This clonotype came up once. The chain couples TRBV7-2 to TRBJ2-1, with TRBD2 identical over 9 bases. V shed 8 bases, J shed 13 bases, and the junction held 21 bases outside the gene matches. CDR1 SGHTA and CDR2 FQGNSA come from the germline V gene. The CDR3 spans 16 residues. The CDR3 loop reads CASPRKGGLATETQFF. Here the CDR3 DNA reads TGTGCCAGCCCAAGAAAAGGGGGACTAGCTACGGAGACCCAGTTCTTC. The complete variable domain, with remaining parts taken from reference TRBV7-2 and TRBJ2-1, reads GAGVSQSPSNKVTEKGKDVELRCDPISGHTALYWYRQSLGQGLEFLIYFQGNSAPDKSGLPSDRFSAERTGGSVSTLTIQRTQQEDSAVYLCASPRKGGLATETQFFGPGTRLTVL.

The V and J genes are TRBV20-1 and TRBJ1-2; D possibly corresponds to TRBD1 (6 bases). V gave up 0 bases and J gave up 1 base, with 9 bases separating them. Germline CDR1 DFQATT, CDR2 SNEGSKA (reference sequence). This CDR3 comprises 14 residues. CDR3 amino acids: CSARDTGINYGYTF. CDR3 bases: TGCAGTGCTAGAGACACAGGGATTAACTATGGCTACACCTTC.

This sequence joins TRBV28 and TRBJ1-6, with D uncertain. Germline assignment: CDR1 MDHEN and CDR2 SYDVKM. The CDR3 sequence is 15 residues long. The V gene lost 3 bases and the J gene lost 6 bases, with 12 bases spanning the gap. The CDR3 region is CASSFPSSFNSPLHF. In DNA, the CDR3 is TGTGCCAGCAGTTTTCCCAGCTCTTTTAATTCACCCCTCCACTTT.

This clonotype was seen only once. This chain joins TRBV20-1 and TRBJ1-2; no clear D gene. Trimming left V 3 bases short and J 12 bases short, with 8 bases between. This CDR3 has 9 residues. Germline CDR1 and CDR2: DFQATT and SNEGSKA (reference sequence). The CDR3 is CSASGSHTF. The CDR3 DNA is TGCAGTGCTAGCGGGAGCCACACCTTC.

The chain combines TRBV27 with TRBJ2-2; TRBD2 aligns across 14 bases. Germline V CDR1 and CDR2: MNHEY, SMNVEV (reference sequence). With 6 bases clipped from V and 9 bases from J, the junction kept 6 bases outside the gene matches. The CDR3 sequence is 15 residues long. CDR3 in DNA: TGTGCCAGCAGCCCCGGACTAGCGGGGGGTCGGGAGCTGTTTTTT. Protein product: CASSPGLAGGRELFF.

V and J are TRBV12-3 or TRBV12-4 and TRBJ2-7; TRBD1 or TRBD2 may be the D gene (5 bases each). Trimming left V 6 bases short and J 1 base short, with 16 bases between. CDR3 size: 15 residues. In nucleotides, the CDR3 is TGTGCCAGCAGCCGACTAAGGACACAATCCTACGAGCAGTACTTC. This sequence encodes CASSRLRTQSYEQYF.

The CDR3 nucleotides read TGTGCCAGCAGCCCCGGGGGGGGCGCGAGCACTGAAGCTTTCTTT. Amino acid sequence: CASSPGGGASTEAFF. This sequence joins TRBV7-9 and TRBJ1-1; tentative D call: TRBD1 (6 bases). This CDR3 has 15 amino acids. V was trimmed by 5 bases and J by 4 bases, leaving 17 bases between them. Per the germline V gene, CDR1 is SEHNR and CDR2 is FQNEAQ (reference sequence).

This clonotype has a count of ten or more. The chain employs TRBV7-2 and TRBJ2-7; no reliable D call. Trimming took off 1 base at V and 3 bases at J, with 10 bases between the two ends. The CDR3 sequence is 14 residues long. CDR1 and CDR2 from the germline V gene are SGHTA and FQGNSA. The CDR3: CASSLDSGCYEQYF. DNA for the CDR3: TGTGCCAGCAGCTTAGATTCCGGGTGCTACGAGCAGTACTTC.

CDR3 DNA sequence: TGTGCCAGCAGTTACAAGCAAGCGAACACCGGGGAGCTGTTTTTT. Translating it yields CASSYKQANTGELFF. V usage is TRBV6-6 and J usage is TRBJ2-2; D not certain. Germline V gives CDR1 MNHNY, CDR2 SVGAGI (reference sequence). This CDR3 contains 15 residues. The V and J ends lost 2 bases and 0 bases respectively, with 7 bases between them.

The chain links TRBV12-3 or TRBV12-4 to TRBJ2-7; 9 bases match TRBD2. The J call is in doubt because the DNA end fits TRBJ2-5 better. The CDR3 spans 15 residues. CDR3: CASSLGGGAWETQYF. In nucleotides, the CDR3 is TGTGCCAGCAGTTTAGGCGGGGGGGCCTGGGAGACCCAGTACTTC.

V is TRBV20-1 and J is TRBJ1-3; TRBD1 matches at 7 bases. Germline CDR1 and CDR2: DFQATT and SNEGSKA (reference sequence). Trimming cost V 4 bases and J 3 bases; bases outside gene matches: 3. This CDR3 has 13 amino acids. CDR3 DNA: TGCAGTGCTAACAGGGGAATTGGAAACACCATATATTTT. Amino acids: CSANRGIGNTIYF.

This clonotype has only a few counts. The CDR3 DNA reads TGTGCCAGCAGTTCACCTGAGGACAGCTTCTACGAGCAGTACTTC. It yields the protein CASSSPEDSFYEQYF. The chain recombines TRBV28 with TRBJ2-7; possible D gene TRBD1, 6 bases. Germline V lookup: CDR1 MDHEN, CDR2 SYDVKM. The CDR3 sequence is 15 residues long. V was shortened by 4 bases and J by 3 bases, with 16 bases between the two germline ends.

The rearrangement uses TRBV7-2 and TRBJ2-3, with 7 bases fitting TRBD2. This CDR3 comprises 15 residues. Trimming at V came to 5 bases and at J to 4 bases, leaving 9 bases not matched to a gene. Germline V gene sequence: CDR1 SGHTA, CDR2 FQGNSA. In DNA form, the CDR3 reads TGTGCCAGCAGCCGTATCGGGGAGGGCCCAGATACGCAGTATTTT. It specifies CASSRIGEGPDTQYF.

CDR3 DNA: TGTGCCATCAATCAGGGACTAGCGACAGATACGCAGTATTTT. The encoded protein is CAINQGLATDTQYF. The V gene is TRBV10-3, the J gene TRBJ2-3; 10 bases line up with TRBD2. The V gene end was trimmed by 7 bases and the J gene end by 3 bases; junction bases not matched to a gene: 4. This CDR3 region has 14 residues. CDR1 ENHRY and CDR2 SYGVKD come from the germline V gene.

V gene TRBV6-2 or TRBV6-3 combines with J gene TRBJ2-7, with 11 bases lining up with TRBD2. This CDR3 comprises 14 residues. Trimming at V came to 6 bases and at J to 7 bases, leaving 8 bases not matched to a gene. Germline V lookup: CDR1 MNHEY, CDR2 SVGEGT. The CDR3 reads CASSTGLAVREQYF. Here the CDR3 DNA reads TGTGCCAGCAGCACGGGACTAGCGGTGAGGGAGCAGTACTTC.

This clonotype occurred a few times. This chain joins TRBV28 and TRBJ2-1, with 8 bases that match TRBD2. Trimming at V came to 3 bases and at J to 4 bases, leaving 5 bases not matched to a gene. Germline assignment: CDR1 MDHEN and CDR2 SYDVKM. This CDR3 has 15 residues. This chain's CDR3 is CASSFQRGLYNEQFF. CDR3 in DNA: TGTGCCAGCAGTTTCCAGCGGGGGTTATACAATGAGCAGTTCTTC.

In its sample, this clonotype was seen a few times. The CDR3 sequence is CASRLAGGGEQFF. The DNA of the CDR3 is TGTGCCAGCAGACTAGCGGGAGGGGGTGAGCAGTTCTTC. V usage is TRBV6-2 or TRBV6-3 and J usage is TRBJ2-1; 13 bases are a match to TRBD2. Germline V gene data show CDR1 as MNHEY and CDR2 as SVGEGT. CDR3 length equals 13 residues. V trimming: 6 bases; J trimming: 9 bases; junction bases outside the gene matches: 2.

This clonotype came up a few times. J is TRBJ2-1 and V is TRBV12-3 or TRBV12-4; 7 bases line up with TRBD1. CDR3 size: 14 residues. The V gene end was trimmed by 4 bases and the J gene end by 8 bases; junction bases not matched to a gene: 8. CDR3 DNA sequence: TGTGCCAGCAGTTCTCCGACAGGGACCGATGAGCAGTTCTTC. It is translated as CASSSPTGTDEQFF.

This clonotype was observed once. A much larger clone is a single base away; this may be a read error. The chain is built from TRBV12-3 or TRBV12-4 and TRBJ1-2; the D gene is possibly TRBD1 (6 bases). The V end lost 7 bases, the J end lost 13 bases, and 19 bases lay between the germline ends. The CDR3 totals 12 residues. Written as DNA, the CDR3 is TGTGCCAGCACTATAACGGGGGCCGGACGCACCTTC. It codes for CASTITGAGRTF.

The chain combines TRBV12-5 with TRBJ2-7; tentative D call: TRBD2 (7 bases). Trimming removed 1 base from V and 1 base from J, with 17 bases in between. Germline lookup yields CDR1 LGHNT and CDR2 FRNRAP. CDR3 length equals 17 residues. The DNA for the CDR3 is TGTGCTAGTGGTTTGGCCCTTACTAGGGGGGGTTCCTACGAGCAGTACTTC. Translation gives CASGLALTRGGSYEQYF.

The table lists this clonotype with a few counts. The J gene is TRBJ2-5, the V gene TRBV29-1, with 8 bases matching TRBD1. V lost 6 bases, J lost 0 bases, and 15 bases stayed unmatched. Per germline, CDR1 SQVTM and CDR2 ANQGSEA. This CDR3 contains 17 residues. The CDR3 nucleotides are TGCAGCGTCCTTCGCCGGGACAGGTTGCGGTACCAAGAGACCCAGTACTTC. Translated, it gives CSVLRRDRLRYQETQYF.

This clonotype occurred a few times. The genes are TRBV11-2 and TRBJ2-7, with D uncertain. CDR1 SGHAT and CDR2 FQNNGV come from the germline V gene. V shed 5 bases and J shed 6 bases, with 11 bases lying between them. The CDR3 runs to 12 residues. The CDR3 is CASSPAPGEQYF. The CDR3 nucleotides read TGTGCCAGCAGCCCCGCCCCGGGCGAGCAGTACTTC.

The genes are TRBV12-5 and TRBJ1-1; no clear D gene. The CDR3 covers 12 residues. Germline values: CDR1 LGHNT, CDR2 FRNRAP. V dropped 3 bases and J dropped 11 bases, with 13 bases sitting between them. CDR3 coding DNA: TGTGCTAGTGGTTTAAACAGTCCGGCGGCTTTCTTT. Translation gives CASGLNSPAAFF.

The CDR3 region has the DNA TGTGCCAGCGCCGTAAAGGAAATGGGCGGCTACACCTTC. Translating it yields CASAVKEMGGYTF. The chain carries TRBV6-6 and TRBJ1-2; D not resolved. V dropped 8 bases and J dropped 8 bases, with 18 bases sitting between them. Germline V gene data show CDR1 as MNHNY and CDR2 as SVGAGI (reference sequence). This CDR3 region has 13 residues.

In its sample, this clonotype was seen a few times. The chain carries TRBV30 and TRBJ2-7; perhaps TRBD2 as D (6 bases). V was cut by 8 bases and J by 3 bases, with 11 bases left in between. CDR1 GTSNPN and CDR2 SVGIG come from the germline V gene (reference sequence). The CDR3 runs to 11 residues. The CDR3 is CAGGLRYEQYF. Here the CDR3 DNA reads TGTGCCGGGGGACTTCGCTACGAGCAGTACTTC.

The rearrangement links TRBV10-3 to TRBJ2-7, with D perhaps matching TRBD2 (5 bases). TRBJ2-5 explains the end of the DNA better; the J call may be wrong. CDR3 length: 13 amino acids. Germline V gives CDR1 ENHRY, CDR2 SYGVKD. CDR3 sequence: CAISGTSEGTQYF. The CDR3 DNA reads as TGTGCCATCAGTGGGACCTCAGAGGGGACCCAGTACTTC.

V usage is TRBV6-6 and J usage is TRBJ1-2; 8 bases agree with TRBD1. The junction had 13 bases not matched to a gene; V was cut back by 7 bases and J by 6 bases. CDR1 and CDR2 (germline): MNHNY, SVGAGI (reference sequence). The CDR3 extends over 15 amino acids. The CDR3 is CASNDSAGGADGYTF. CDR3 nucleotides: TGTGCCAGCAACGACAGCGCAGGGGGCGCGGATGGCTACACCTTC.

This chain links TRBV5-1 with TRBJ1-4, with TRBD1 matching over 8 bases. This CDR3 contains 16 residues. Germline V gene lookup returns CDR1 SGHRS and CDR2 YFSETQ. J lost 5 bases, V lost 0 bases, and 6 bases had no gene match. CDR3 amino acids: CASSLGGRQGNEKLFF. CDR3 in DNA: TGCGCCAGCAGCTTGGGCGGACGACAGGGGAATGAAAAACTGTTTTTT.

There are a few counts of this clonotype. The rearrangement joins TRBV7-2 to TRBJ1-2; TRBD1 aligns across 12 bases. The CDR3 loop spans 15 amino acids. The V segment lost 5 bases and the J segment 8 bases; nucleotides outside the gene matches: 9. Germline lookup yields CDR1 SGHTA and CDR2 FQGNSA. CDR3: CASSSYGGTGGGYTF. Here the CDR3 DNA reads TGTGCCAGCAGCAGCTATGGGGGGACAGGGGGCGGCTACACCTTC.

The chain is built from TRBV12-3 or TRBV12-4 and TRBJ2-4; 10 positions agree with TRBD1. The CDR3 length is 14 residues. Trimming cost V 8 bases and J 13 bases; bases outside gene matches: 14. The CDR3 reads CASGASGTGVKQYF. In DNA form, the CDR3 reads TGTGCCAGCGGGGCCAGCGGGACAGGGGTTAAGCAGTACTTC.